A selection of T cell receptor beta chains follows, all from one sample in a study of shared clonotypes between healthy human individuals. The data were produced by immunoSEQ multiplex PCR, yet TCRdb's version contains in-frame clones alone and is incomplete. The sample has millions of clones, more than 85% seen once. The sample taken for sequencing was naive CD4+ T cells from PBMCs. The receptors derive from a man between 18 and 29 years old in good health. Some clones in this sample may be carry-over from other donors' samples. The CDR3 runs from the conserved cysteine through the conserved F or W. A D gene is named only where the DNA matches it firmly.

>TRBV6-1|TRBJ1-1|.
CASRSGGLGNTEAFF
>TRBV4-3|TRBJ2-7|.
CASSQDRDFSYEQYF
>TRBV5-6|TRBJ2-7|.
CASSYPDSDYEQYF
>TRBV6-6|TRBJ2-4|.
CASSPDRTAKNIQYF
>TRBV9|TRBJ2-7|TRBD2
CASSGGRAVDEQYF
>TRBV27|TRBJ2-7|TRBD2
CASRPGLAGEGEQYF
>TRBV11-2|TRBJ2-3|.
CASSLDRDVQDTQYF
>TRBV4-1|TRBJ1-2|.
CASSRRPGPGEDGYTF
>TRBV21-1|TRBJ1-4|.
CASSILGPNEKLFF
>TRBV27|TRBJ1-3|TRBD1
CASSETGVDTIYF
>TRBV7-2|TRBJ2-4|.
CASSLAGPLKNIQYF
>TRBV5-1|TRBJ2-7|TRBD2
CASSWTSGNPNEQYF
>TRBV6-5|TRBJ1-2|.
CASSPLYRSNYGYTF
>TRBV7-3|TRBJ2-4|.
CASSSGPRGNIQYF
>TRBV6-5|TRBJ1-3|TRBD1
CASSAGGFSGNTIYF
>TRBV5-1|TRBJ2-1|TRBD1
CASSLGQGRGEQFF
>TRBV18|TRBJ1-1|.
CASSPGGVVYTEAFF
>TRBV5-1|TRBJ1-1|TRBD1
CASSSGTGGIDTEAFF
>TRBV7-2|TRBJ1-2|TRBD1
CASSSRQGGGYTF
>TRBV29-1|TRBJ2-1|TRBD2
CSVEGPGLAGLAYNEQFF
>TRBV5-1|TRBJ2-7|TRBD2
CASSRIGTSGYEQYF
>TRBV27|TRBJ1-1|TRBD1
CASKIGTVTEAFF
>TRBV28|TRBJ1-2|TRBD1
CASSIPSQGDYGYTF
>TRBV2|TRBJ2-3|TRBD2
CASRGGTWDTQYF
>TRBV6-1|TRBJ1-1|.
CASSVEGWGTEAFF
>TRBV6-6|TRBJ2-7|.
CASSPGRGVYEQYF
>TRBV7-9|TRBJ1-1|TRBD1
CASSPPGQEKEAFF
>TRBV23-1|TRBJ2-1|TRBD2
CASSQRRGLGPYNEQFF
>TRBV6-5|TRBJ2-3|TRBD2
CASKRAGGTDTQYF
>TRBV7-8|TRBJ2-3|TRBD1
CASSSDRGGADTQYF
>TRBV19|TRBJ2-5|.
CASSTTYQETQYF
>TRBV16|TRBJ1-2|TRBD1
CASSQRRQGGPRDGYTF
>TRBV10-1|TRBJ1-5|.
CASSESHRQSGQPQHF
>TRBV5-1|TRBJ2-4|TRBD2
CASSLAGLAGGPKSKNIQYF
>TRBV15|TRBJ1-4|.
CATSHARTVTREKLFF
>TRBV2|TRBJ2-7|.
CASSASAYEQYF
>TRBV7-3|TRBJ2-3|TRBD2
CASSFQSGRGTDTQYF
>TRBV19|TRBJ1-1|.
CASSIQPGGTEAFF
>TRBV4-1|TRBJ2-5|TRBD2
CASSQGELHILAGDQETQYF
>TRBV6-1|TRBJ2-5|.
CASLRDLLETQYF
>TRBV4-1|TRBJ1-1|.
CASSRSGEGTEAFF
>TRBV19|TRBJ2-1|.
CASIGLAPYNEQFF
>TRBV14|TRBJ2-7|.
CASSQRQVVYEQYF
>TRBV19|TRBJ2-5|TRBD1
CASSVGTGVPLQETQYF
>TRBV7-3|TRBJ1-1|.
CASSLQPVNTEAFF
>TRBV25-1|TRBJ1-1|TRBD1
CASLPATGWGKAFF
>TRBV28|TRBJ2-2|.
CASSLLQGNTGELFF
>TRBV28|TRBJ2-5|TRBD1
CASSALGQGQETQYF
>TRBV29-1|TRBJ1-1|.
CSANEAFF
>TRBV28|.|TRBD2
CASSPGGARSYEQYF
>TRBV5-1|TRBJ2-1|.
CASSVATNEQFF
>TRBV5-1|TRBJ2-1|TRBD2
CASSLGLAESYSYNEQFF
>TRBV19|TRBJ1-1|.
CASSIIPGAATEAFF
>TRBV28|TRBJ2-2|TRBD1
CASSWAGQGNTGELFF
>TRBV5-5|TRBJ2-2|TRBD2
CASSSGTMNTGELFF